This T cell receptor (beta chain) was sequenced in a study of breast tumors, draining lymph nodes, adjacent tissues. TCRdb reprocessed the multiplex PCR reads with MiXCR, giving one entry per CDR3 protein. Of some 97,000 distinct CDR3 sequences listed, 20% to 25% are singletons. This clonotype was observed at least ten times. Its antigen is still unknown. Axillary draining lymph nodes of breast cancer patients supplied the node samples. Study results and caveats: Data fit most tumor T cells coming from lymph node, expanding in tumor. Compared with basal-like, luminal-like tumors shared significantly more repertoire with nontumor tissue.

Material: axillary lymph node tissue. The TCR comes from a female donor with breast cancer. Some clones in this sample may be carry-over from other donors' samples.

This CDR3 is CASSVRAFGANVLTF. The CDR3, as DNA: TGTGCCAGCAGCGTGCGTGCATTTGGGGCCAACGTCCTGACTTTC. This rearrangement joins TRBV7-9 to TRBJ2-6; the D is unclear. Per the germline V gene, CDR1 is SEHNR and CDR2 is FQNEAQ (reference sequence). The V end was cut by 5 bases, the J end by 3 bases, with 11 bases between. The CDR3 consists of 15 residues.